The 19 T cell receptor beta chains in this list originate from one sample, sequenced in a study of cytomegalovirus exposure and HLA in healthy donors. Primers included in the PCR were 60 Vbeta and 13 Jbeta primers. TCRdb keeps only in-frame clones here, not all; method: immunoSEQ multiplex PCR. The sample lists about 190,000 clones, 65% to 90% occurring once. Sequencing used PBMCs. The origin of the receptors is a man in his forties in good health and CMV-seropositive.

The chain recombines TRBV4-1 with TRBJ2-2; 9 nucleotides match TRBD1. CDR3 length: 16 residues. V was clipped by 3 bases and J by 5 bases; unmatched bases: 7. Germline CDR1 MGHRA, CDR2 YSYEKL. The DNA for the CDR3 is TGCGCCAGCAGCCAGCGGGACAGGGCAATGACCGGGGAGCTGTTTTTT. Its translation is CASSQRDRAMTGELFF.

This clone was recorded once. Written as DNA, the CDR3 is TGTGCCAGCAGCCCCCGGGGGGGGGACTTTCTCTACAATGAGCAGTTCTTC. Its translation: CASSPRGGDFLYNEQFF. The rearrangement links TRBV7-9 to TRBJ2-1, with 8 nucleotides matching TRBD2. CDR1 and CDR2 (germline): SEHNR, FQNEAQ (reference sequence). Trimming at V came to 5 bases and at J to 3 bases, leaving 12 bases not matched to a gene. This CDR3 has 17 residues.

The V and J genes are TRBV6-1 and TRBJ1-5; D gene unclear. Trimming left V 6 bases short and J 4 bases short, with 13 bases between. Germline CDR1 MNHNS, CDR2 SASEGT. The length of the CDR3 is 14 residues. The CDR3 loop is CASRSWEANQPQHF. CDR3 nucleotide sequence: TGTGCCAGCAGGAGTTGGGAGGCAAATCAGCCCCAGCATTTT.

The genes are TRBV5-6 and TRBJ1-2; D is uncertain. V lost 1 base and J lost 5, with 9 bases in between. CDR3 length equals 13 residues. Germline CDR1 reads SGHDT; CDR2 reads YYEEEE. CDR3 loop: CASSLSNSYGYTF. For the CDR3, the DNA is TGTGCCAGCAGCTTGAGCAACTCATATGGCTACACCTTC.

This chain connects TRBV5-1 to TRBJ2-3, with D possibly TRBD1 on 5 matching bases. Germline loops: CDR1 SGHRS, CDR2 YFSETQ. V lost 6 bases, J lost 1 base, and 18 bases lay in between. CDR3 size: 16 residues. CDR3 bases: TGCGCCAGCATCCCAGGGATATGGTCGGGCACAGATACGCAGTATTTT. It is translated as CASIPGIWSGTDTQYF.

The rearrangement uses TRBV6-1 and TRBJ1-2, with 7 nucleotides matching TRBD1. CDR1 MNHNS and CDR2 SASEGT come from the germline V gene. The ends lost 7 bases at V and 5 bases at J; junction bases unmatched: 13. The CDR3 extends over 15 amino acids. CDR3 bases: TGTGCCAGCACCCAAATCGGGACAGAACTTTATGGCTACACCTTC. The encoded protein is CASTQIGTELYGYTF.

In nucleotides, the CDR3 is TGTGCCAGCAGGGCCGGGACAGGGTTTGAAAAACTGTTTTTT. Translated: CASRAGTGFEKLFF. V and J are TRBV6-1 and TRBJ1-4, with 9 bases identical to TRBD1. The CDR3 sequence is 14 residues long. Germline CDR1 MNHNS, CDR2 SASEGT. Germline trimming cut 6 bases from V and 7 bases from J; bases unmatched to any gene: 6.

J is TRBJ2-7 and V is TRBV5-6; TRBD1 might be the D (5 bases). CDR1 is SGHDT, CDR2 YYEEEE, per germline. V was pared by 6 bases and J by 2 bases, with 9 bases between. The CDR3 is 12 residues long. The CDR3 reads CASMSGTYEQYF. CDR3 nucleotide sequence: TGTGCCAGCATGTCAGGGACCTACGAGCAGTACTTC.

The rearrangement joins TRBV6-6 to TRBJ2-7, with D tentatively TRBD2 (5 bases). The germline CDR1 and CDR2 sequences are MNHNY and SVGAGI (reference sequence). V lost 2 bases, J lost 3 bases, and 14 bases lay in between. The CDR3 covers 15 residues. This chain's CDR3 is CASSYTRGADYEQYF. Written as DNA, the CDR3 is TGTGCCAGCAGTTACACTCGGGGTGCCGACTACGAGCAGTACTTC.

The chain recombines TRBV29-1 with TRBJ2-2, with 7 bases matching TRBD1. The germline V gene has CDR1 SQVTM and CDR2 ANQGSEA. V trimming: 4 bases; J trimming: 4 bases; junction bases outside the gene matches: 3. This CDR3 is 13 amino acids long. The CDR3 protein is CSVGPGGTGELFF. CDR3 DNA sequence: TGCAGCGTTGGGCCAGGGGGCACCGGGGAGCTGTTTTTT.

This chain connects TRBV4-3 to TRBJ1-5; D might be TRBD1 (5 bases). The ends were cut back, 4 bases at V and 5 bases at J, with 6 bases in the middle. Looked up from germline, CDR1 is LGHNA and CDR2 is YSLEER. CDR3 size: 12 residues. The CDR3 spells CASSLGDQPQHF. The CDR3 bases are TGCGCCAGCAGCCTAGGGGATCAGCCCCAGCATTTT.

The V and J genes are TRBV5-1 and TRBJ2-1, with TRBD1 identical over 11 bases. Per the germline V gene, CDR1 is SGHRS and CDR2 is YFSETQ. The CDR3 is 14 amino acids. With 5 bases clipped from V and 7 bases from J, the junction kept 5 bases outside the gene matches. The CDR3 DNA sequence: TGCGCCAGCAGACGGACAGGGGGCGGAAATGAGCAGTTCTTC. Translated, it gives CASRRTGGGNEQFF. The whole variable domain, remainder taken from reference TRBV5-1 and TRBJ2-1, is KAGVTQTPRYLIKTRGQQVTLSCSPISGHRSVSWYQQTPGQGLQFLFEYFSETQRNKGNFPGRFSGRQFSNSRSEMNVSTLELGDSALYLCASRRTGGGNEQFFGPGTRLTVL.

The CDR3 protein is CASSLTGGTEAFF. The CDR3 coding sequence is TGCGCCAGCAGCTTAACAGGGGGCACTGAAGCTTTCTTT. This chain joins TRBV4-3 and TRBJ1-1; 8 bases match TRBD1. The V gene's germline CDR1 is LGHNA and CDR2 YSLEER. The CDR3 runs 13 residues. J gave up 4 bases and V 5 bases, and 3 bases lay outside the gene matches.

With respect to this clone: Its ends do not fully match the called genes, so a read error is possible. The chain joins TRBV7-9 to TRBJ1-1; 10 bases fit TRBD1. Germline CDR1 reads SEHNR; CDR2 reads FQNEAQ (reference sequence). The CDR3 has 15 amino acids. The CDR3 is CSSSLGTGVNTEAFF. The CDR3 DNA follows: TGTTCCAGCAGCTTAGGGACAGGGGTCAACACTGAAGCTTTCTTT.

The chain joins TRBV6-4 to TRBJ2-3; 7 nucleotides agree with TRBD2. Trimming cost V 4 bases and J 4 bases; bases outside gene matches: 5. The germline CDR1 and CDR2 sequences are MRHNA and SNTAGT. The CDR3 is 14 amino acids. The chain's CDR3 is CASSASGDADTQYF. The CDR3 DNA follows: TGTGCCAGCAGTGCGAGCGGGGACGCAGATACGCAGTATTTT.

The rearrangement uses TRBV4-3 and TRBJ2-3, with TRBD2 matching over 9 bases. The V segment lost 0 bases and the J segment 4 bases; nucleotides outside the gene matches: 5. This CDR3 spans 16 amino acids. Looked up from germline, CDR1 is LGHNA and CDR2 is YSLEER. CDR3: CASSQETSGLADTQYF. The CDR3 DNA sequence: TGCGCCAGCAGCCAAGAAACTAGCGGGTTAGCAGATACGCAGTATTTT.

The chain employs TRBV29-1 and TRBJ2-1; a weak D match, TRBD1 (6 bases). The CDR3 consists of 12 residues. Germline assignment: CDR1 SQVTM and CDR2 ANQGSEA. V was shortened by 6 bases and J by 3 bases, with 9 bases between the two germline ends. The CDR3 reads CSVGRGYNEQFF. The DNA for the CDR3 is TGCAGCGTGGGCAGGGGCTACAATGAGCAGTTCTTC.

This chain joins TRBV5-4 and TRBJ2-7; 7 nucleotides align to TRBD2. The ends lost 3 bases at V and 7 bases at J; junction bases unmatched: 1. The germline gives CDR1 SGHNT, CDR2 YYREEE (reference sequence). The CDR3 is 11 amino acids. The CDR3 protein is CASSWGGEQYF. DNA for the CDR3: TGTGCCAGCAGCTGGGGGGGGGAGCAGTACTTC.

J is TRBJ1-2 and V is TRBV18, with 7 bases aligning to TRBD1. The trim removed 6 bases at V and 7 bases at J, leaving 20 bases unmatched. The CDR3 covers 17 residues. Germline lookup yields CDR1 KGHSH and CDR2 LQKENI. CDR3 bases: TGTGCCAGCTCCGCCGAGATCGACAGGGCCACTTCTTCTGGCTACACCTTC. This gives the protein CASSAEIDRATSSGYTF. The whole variable domain, filled in from reference TRBV18 and TRBJ1-2, reads NAGVMQNPRHLVRRRGQEARLRCSPMKGHSHVYWYRQLPEEGLKFMVYLQKENIIDESGMPKERFSAEFPKEGPSILRIQQVVRGDSAAYFCASSAEIDRATSSGYTFGSGTRLTVV.